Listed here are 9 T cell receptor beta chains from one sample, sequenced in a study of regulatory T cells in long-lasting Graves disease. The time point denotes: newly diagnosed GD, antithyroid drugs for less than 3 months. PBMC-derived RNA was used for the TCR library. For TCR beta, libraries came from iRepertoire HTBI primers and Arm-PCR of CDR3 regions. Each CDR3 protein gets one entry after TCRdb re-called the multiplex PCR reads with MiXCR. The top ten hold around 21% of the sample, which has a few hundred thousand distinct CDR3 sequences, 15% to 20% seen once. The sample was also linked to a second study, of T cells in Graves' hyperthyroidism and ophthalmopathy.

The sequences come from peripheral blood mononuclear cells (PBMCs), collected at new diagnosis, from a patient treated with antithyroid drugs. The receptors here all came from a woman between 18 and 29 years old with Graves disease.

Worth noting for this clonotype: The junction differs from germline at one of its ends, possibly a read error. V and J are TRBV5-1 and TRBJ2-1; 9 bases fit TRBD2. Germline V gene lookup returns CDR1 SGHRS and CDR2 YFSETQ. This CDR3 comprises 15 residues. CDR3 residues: CASSLLAGSYNEQFF. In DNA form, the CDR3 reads TGTGCCAGCAGCTTACTAGCGGGCTCCTACAATGAGCAGTTCTTC.

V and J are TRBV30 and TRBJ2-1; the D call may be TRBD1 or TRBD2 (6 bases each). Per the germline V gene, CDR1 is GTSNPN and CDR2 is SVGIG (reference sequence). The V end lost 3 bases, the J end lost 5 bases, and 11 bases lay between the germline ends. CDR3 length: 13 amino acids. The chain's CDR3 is CAWSEGGNNEQFF. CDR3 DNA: TGTGCCTGGAGCGAAGGGGGGAACAATGAGCAGTTCTTC. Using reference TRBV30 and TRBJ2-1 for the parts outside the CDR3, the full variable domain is SQTIHQWPATLVQPVGSPLSLECTVEGTSNPNLYWYRQAAGRGLQLLFYSVGIGQISSEVPQNLSASRPQDRQFILSSKKLLLSDSGFYLCAWSEGGNNEQFFGPGTRLTVL.

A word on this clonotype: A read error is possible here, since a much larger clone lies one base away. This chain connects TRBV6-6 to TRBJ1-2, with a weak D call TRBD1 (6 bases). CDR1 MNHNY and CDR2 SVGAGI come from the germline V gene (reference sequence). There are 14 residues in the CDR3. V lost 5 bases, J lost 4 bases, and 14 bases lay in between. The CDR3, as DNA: TGTGCCAGCAGTCCTGACAGGAGTGGCTATGGCTACACCTTC. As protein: CASSPDRSGYGYTF.

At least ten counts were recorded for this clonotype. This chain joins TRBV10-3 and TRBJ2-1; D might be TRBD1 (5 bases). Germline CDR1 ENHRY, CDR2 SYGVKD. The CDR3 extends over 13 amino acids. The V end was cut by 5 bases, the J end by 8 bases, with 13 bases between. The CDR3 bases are TGTGCCATCAGTAAAGCCGACAGATATGAGCAGTTCTTC. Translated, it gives CAISKADRYEQFF.

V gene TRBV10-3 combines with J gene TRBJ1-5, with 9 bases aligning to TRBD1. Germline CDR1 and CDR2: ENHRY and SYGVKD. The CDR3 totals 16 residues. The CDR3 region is CATTSGGQGLGQPQHF. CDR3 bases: TGTGCAACGACCTCGGGGGGACAGGGACTAGGGCAGCCCCAGCATTTT.

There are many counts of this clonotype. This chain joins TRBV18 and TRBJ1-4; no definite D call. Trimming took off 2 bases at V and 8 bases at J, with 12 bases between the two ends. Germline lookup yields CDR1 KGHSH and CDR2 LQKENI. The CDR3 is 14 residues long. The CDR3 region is CASSPGVSQEKLFF. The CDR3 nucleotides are TGTGCCAGCTCACCAGGGGTGAGCCAAGAAAAACTGTTTTTT. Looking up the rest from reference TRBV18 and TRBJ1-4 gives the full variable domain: NAGVMQNPRHLVRRRGQEARLRCSPMKGHSHVYWYRQLPEEGLKFMVYLQKENIIDESGMPKERFSAEFPKEGPSILRIQQVVRGDSAAYFCASSPGVSQEKLFFGSGTQLSVL.

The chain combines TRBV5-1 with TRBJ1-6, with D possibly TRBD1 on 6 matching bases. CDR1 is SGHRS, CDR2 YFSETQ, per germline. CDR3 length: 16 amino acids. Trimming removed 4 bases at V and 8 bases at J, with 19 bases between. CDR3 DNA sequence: TGCGCCAGCAGCCTTCAGGAGGGGGGAGGATATTCACCCCTCCACTTT. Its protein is CASSLQEGGGYSPLHF.

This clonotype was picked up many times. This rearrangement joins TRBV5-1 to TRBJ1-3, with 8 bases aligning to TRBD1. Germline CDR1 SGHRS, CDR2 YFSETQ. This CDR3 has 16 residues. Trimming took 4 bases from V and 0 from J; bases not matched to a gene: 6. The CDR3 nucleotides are TGCGCCAGCAGCATCGGACAGGGCCGCTCTGGAAACACCATATATTTT. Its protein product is CASSIGQGRSGNTIYF.

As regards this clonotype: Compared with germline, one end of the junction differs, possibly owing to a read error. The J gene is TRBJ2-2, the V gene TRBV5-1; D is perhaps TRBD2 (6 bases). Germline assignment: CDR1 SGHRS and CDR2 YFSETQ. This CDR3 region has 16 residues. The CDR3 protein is CTSSFGLMGGTGELFF. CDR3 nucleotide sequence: TGCACCAGCAGCTTTGGGTTGATGGGAGGAACCGGGGAGCTGTTTTTT. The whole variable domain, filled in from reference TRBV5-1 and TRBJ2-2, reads KAGVTQTPRYLIKTRGQQVTLSCSPISGHRSVSWYQQTPGQGLQFLFEYFSETQRNKGNFPGRFSGRQFSNSRSEMNVSTLELGDSALYLCTSSFGLMGGTGELFFGEGSRLTVL.